One sample yielded the 14 T cell receptor beta chains listed below, sequenced in a study of shared clonotypes between healthy human individuals. Repertoires were generated with immunoSEQ multiplex PCR, while TCRdb's copy carries only in-frame clones and drops some. Of nearly 750,000 clones listed, around 77% are singletons. The material sequenced was memory CD4+ T cells sorted from blood. Subset here: CD45RA-negative fraction. These TCRs come from a woman aged 30 to 39 in good health.

This clone was detected once. V and J are TRBV7-9 and TRBJ1-5, with D possibly matching TRBD1 (6 bases). The CDR3 consists of 14 residues. The V gene lost 5 bases and the J gene lost 3 bases, with 11 bases spanning the gap. In germline, CDR1 is SEHNR, CDR2 FQNEAQ (reference sequence). CDR3 in amino acids: CASSQTGFNQPQHF. DNA for the CDR3: TGTGCCAGCAGCCAAACAGGGTTCAATCAGCCCCAGCATTTT. The complete variable domain, with remaining parts taken from reference TRBV7-9 and TRBJ1-5, reads DTGVSQNPRHKITKRGQNVTFRCDPISEHNRLYWYRQTLGQGPEFLTYFQNEAQLEKSRLLSDRFSAERPKGSFSTLEIQRTEQGDSAMYLCASSQTGFNQPQHFGDGTRLSIL.

V gene TRBV5-1 combines with J gene TRBJ2-3; TRBD1 is a possible D gene (5 bases). This CDR3 is 14 amino acids long. CDR1 SGHRS and CDR2 YFSETQ come from the germline V gene. Trimming cost V 1 base and J 4 bases, with 10 bases left between them. The CDR3 is CASSLPRTPDTQYF. The CDR3 nucleotides read TGCGCCAGCAGCTTGCCCAGGACACCAGATACGCAGTATTTT.

The chain links TRBV10-2 to TRBJ1-4; no definite D call. The V end lost 4 bases, the J end lost 8 bases, and 5 bases lay between the germline ends. CDR1 WSHSY and CDR2 SAAADI come from the germline V gene. This CDR3 is built from 11 residues. CDR3 amino acids: CASSVEEKLFF. CDR3 in DNA: TGCGCCAGCAGTGTAGAGGAAAAACTGTTTTTT.

The chain has TRBV19 and TRBJ2-7; D is possibly TRBD2 (6 bases). The V gene's germline CDR1 is LNHDA and CDR2 SQIVND (reference sequence). Trimming stripped 4 bases from V and 3 bases from J, with 7 bases between. This CDR3 contains 12 residues. CDR3 in DNA: TGTGCCAGTAGTACGGGAGTCTACGAGCAGTACTTC. As protein: CASSTGVYEQYF.

This chain links TRBV18 with TRBJ2-2; the match to TRBD1 covers 8 bases. Germline CDR1 and CDR2: KGHSH and LQKENI. The CDR3 has 15 amino acids. The V and J ends lost 6 bases and 1 base, in that order; junction bases with no gene match: 4. CDR3 DNA sequence: TGTGCCAGCTCGCGTGGGACAGGGAACACCGGGGAGCTGTTTTTT. This codes for CASSRGTGNTGELFF.

This chain links TRBV28 with TRBJ1-1, with D possibly being TRBD1 (6 bases). V lost 7 bases and J 4 bases, leaving 22 bases between the germline ends. This CDR3 is built from 16 residues. Germline-derived CDR1 and CDR2 are MDHEN and SYDVKM. CDR3: CASTKPRGGRSTEAFF. CDR3 in DNA: TGTGCCAGCACCAAACCTCGGGGGGGGCGGAGCACTGAAGCTTTCTTT.

The chain uses TRBV11-2 and TRBJ1-1; D unclear. CDR1 and CDR2 from the germline V gene are SGHAT and FQNNGV. The length of the CDR3 is 13 residues. Trimming took off 1 base at V and 10 bases at J, with 13 bases between the two ends. CDR3 in DNA: TGTGCCAGCAGCTTAGGAGCCCACCTAGGAGCTTTCTTT. Protein sequence: CASSLGAHLGAFF.

The J gene is TRBJ1-2, the V gene TRBV7-9; 8 bases fit TRBD1. With V trimmed by 0 bases and J by 1 base, 1 base remained unmatched. The CDR3 has 15 amino acids. The germline V gene has CDR1 SEHNR and CDR2 FQNEAQ (reference sequence). Here the CDR3 reads CASSLADRDNYGYTF. The CDR3 DNA is TGTGCCAGCAGCTTAGCGGACAGGGATAACTATGGCTACACCTTC.

The V and J genes are TRBV6-6 and TRBJ2-5; D gene ambiguous. There are 14 residues in the CDR3. V lost 5 bases to trimming and J lost 2 bases, with 12 bases between them. Germline CDR1 and CDR2: MNHNY and SVGAGI (reference sequence). The CDR3 DNA reads as TGTGCCAGCAGTGCCTCTAGGTTTCAAGAGACCCAGTACTTC. Translation: CASSASRFQETQYF.

The V and J genes are TRBV13 and TRBJ2-5; possibly TRBD1 for D (5 bases). Trimming removed 2 bases at V and 0 bases at J, with 10 bases between. CDR3 length: 15 amino acids. Per the germline V gene, CDR1 is PRHDT and CDR2 is FYEKMQ (reference sequence). The CDR3 nucleotides read TGTGCCAGCAGCTTACGACAGTTCAACCAAGAGACCCAGTACTTC. Translated: CASSLRQFNQETQYF.

This clone was seen a few times. The chain carries TRBV29-1 and TRBJ1-4; TRBD1 might be the D (6 bases). The ends were cut back, 5 bases at V and 6 bases at J, with 10 bases in the middle. CDR3 length: 12 residues. Germline CDR1 SQVTM, CDR2 ANQGSEA. The CDR3 DNA sequence: TGCAGCGTTTACAGGGCGGATGAAAAACTGTTTTTT. Amino acids: CSVYRADEKLFF. The full variable domain, its missing parts supplied by reference TRBV29-1 and TRBJ1-4, is SAVISQKPSRDICQRGTSLTIQCQVDSQVTMMFWYRQQPGQSLTLIATANQGSEATYESGFVIDKFPISRPNLTFSTLTVSNMSPEDSSIYLCSVYRADEKLFFGSGTQLSVL.

The chain is built from TRBV20-1 and TRBJ2-6; no clear D gene. This CDR3 comprises 11 residues. Germline assignment: CDR1 DFQATT and CDR2 SNEGSKA (reference sequence). The V end was cut by 0 bases, the J end by 12 bases, with 6 bases between. For the CDR3, the DNA is TGCAGTGCTAGAGATCGGAGCGTCCTGACTTTC. Protein: CSARDRSVLTF.

The chain uses TRBV7-2 and TRBJ1-2; 10 positions match TRBD1. The germline gives CDR1 SGHTA, CDR2 FQGNSA. The CDR3 is made up of 15 amino acids. Trimming took 7 bases from V and 8 from J; bases not matched to a gene: 13. CDR3 DNA: TGTGCCAGCACCATCCCCGGGACAGGGGAGAGAGGCTACACCTTC. This sequence encodes CASTIPGTGERGYTF.

The rearrangement uses TRBV28 and TRBJ2-3; 8 nucleotides agree with TRBD2. The CDR3 sequence is 14 residues long. In germline, CDR1 is MDHEN, CDR2 SYDVKM. Unmatched junction bases numbered 1, after V lost 5 bases and J lost 0 bases. CDR3 nucleotides: TGTGCCAGCAGTCGGACTAGCAGCACAGATACGCAGTATTTT. This translates into CASSRTSSTDTQYF.